Given below is one T cell receptor beta chain in context. The target of this receptor is not known. The input lacks base qualities; no much larger clone sits a single base away. At the DNA level, this CDR3 is encoded by other sequences in the same sample as well. The trim is 5 bases for V and 2 bases for J, with a gap of 5 bases between the germline ends. CDR1 and CDR2 are drawn from the germline V gene (reference sequence): MNHEY, SMNVEV. The CDR3, from cysteine to phenylalanine, totals 12 residues. Only the CDR3 DNA is retained, 36 bases long and in frame from the first base. The CDR3 regions of human TCRbeta chains were analyzed by immunosequencing. As for how the authors treated the data: TCRs in the repertoires were compared against a reference library of SARS-CoV-2-specific TCRs that had been generated with the MIRA antigen-specificity platform. Breadth was defined as the fraction of unique TCRs that were SARS-CoV-2-associated. Depth was defined as the fraction of total T cells that were SARS-CoV-2-associated. Using the MIRA data, each spike-specific TCR was assigned both to the spike region to which the TCR was reactive and to a CD4 or CD8 class. Log10-transformed breadth and depth values were compared by one-way ANOVA with Sidak's multiple comparisons tests. TCRdb took over this immuneACCESS table, retaining in-frame rearrangements with V and J assigned. Such tables are incomplete; in checked studies, under half of the missing clones stem from an unresolved V gene, and the remainder is unexplained. The V and J calls and the clone size are those of that table, but D and trimming were determined from the DNA. In this sample the table shows about 140,000 clones, around nine tenths of which occur a single time. The top ten clones comprise more than 4.5% of the sample.

This sample is part of a study of T cell responses to AZD1222 COVID-19 vaccine (dated by TCRdb to the early 2020s). Regarding the research as a whole: AZD1222 recipients whose second dose came at about 4 weeks and those whose second dose came at about 12 weeks were combined into one group, since spike-specific TCR depth and breadth did not differ between the two schedules. TCR sequencing covered about 230 trial participants: about 210 given two doses of AZD1222 and around 26 given two doses of MenACWY control vaccine. Trial participants were enrolled into age subgroups of 18-55, 56-69 and 70-plus years, which contained about 150, 27 and 61 TCR-sequenced participants, respectively.

What the study reported, not specific to this receptor: Most participants were white British and females outnumbered males, and the authors suggested that clonal diversity may have been underestimated. After two AZD1222 doses, both the breadth and the depth of spike-specific TCRs were significantly higher than at day 0 and than in MenACWY recipients. The whole spike protein was spanned by vaccine-associated CD4 TCRs, and dominant responses were seen in regions 160-218 and 743-854. Epitopes outside the regions mutated in the B.1.351 and B.1.1.7 variants were reportedly recognized by nearly half of the unique spike-specific TCRs. Because no day 14 peak-response samples were available, repertoires were characterized only after the peak T cell response. Conclusions about previously exposed vaccinees are limited because only six or seven AZD1222 recipients were SARS-CoV-2 seropositive at baseline. In the small 56-69-year group, the increase in depth fell short of significance, most likely because of low power.

In light of the paper, this sample's time point label describes: baseline before first vaccination. The vaccinee samples were drawn from two UK trials, COV001 and COV002, one of which was a single-blind randomized controlled phase 2/3 trial testing AZD1222 (ChAdOx1 nCoV-19) in healthy adults. For TCRbeta chain sequencing, PBMC samples were collected from trial participants at day 0 and at day 28 after the second dose. This sample comprised peripheral blood, obtained on day 0 of AZD1222 vaccination. The chain links TRBV27 with TRBJ2-3; the D gene cannot be resolved reliably. This clonotype was sampled from an adult in good health. The CDR3 reads as follows: CASSPNTDTQYF. The DNA sequence is given as TGTGCCAGCAGTCCCAACACAGATACGCAGTATTTT.